These 31 T cell receptor beta chains came from one sample sequenced in a study of patients and donors after allogeneic stem cell transplantation (TCRdb year 2020). To prepare the library, RT-PCR was applied. TCRdb records NextSeq 550 as the sequencer. Through fastp at Q25 and MiXCR, TCRdb rebuilt clones from the public reads, retaining in-frame beta chains. For every CDR3 protein sequence, its rows merge into one entry that carries the most common genes and DNA. Within this sample are roughly 190,000 distinct CDR3 sequences, with 41% of them counted one time only. 33% of the sample lies in the top ten. Sequencing was done on a sample of blood, either unsorted or a sorted T cell fraction (not recorded which). The receptors come from a human donor who was either an allogeneic HSCT recipient or a stem cell or donor lymphocyte infusion donor (not recorded which). It is not recorded whose cells these are; they may come from a transplant donor.

This clonotype was counted ten times or more. The rearrangement links TRBV29-1 to TRBJ1-1; D is perhaps TRBD1 (5 bases). Per the germline V gene, CDR1 is SQVTM and CDR2 is ANQGSEA. Trimming stripped 4 bases from V and 3 bases from J, with 9 bases between. CDR3 length: 12 amino acids. CDR3 sequence: CSVGGGDTEAFF. The CDR3, as DNA: TGCAGCGTTGGTGGGGGGGACACTGAAGCTTTCTTT.

V is TRBV6-1 and J is TRBJ2-7, with D possibly being TRBD2 (5 bases). The length of the CDR3 is 16 residues. V shed 5 bases and J shed 2 bases, with 19 bases lying between them. Germline CDR1 reads MNHNS; CDR2 reads SASEGT. The CDR3 DNA reads as TGTGCCAGCAGTTCCTCCTCCGGGGATCCCACCTACGAGCAGTACTTC. It yields the protein CASSSSSGDPTYEQYF.

The genes are TRBV5-6 and TRBJ1-2; no definite D call. V gave up 0 bases and J gave up 2 bases, with 5 bases separating them. CDR3 length: 13 residues. In germline, CDR1 is SGHDT, CDR2 YYEEEE. CDR3 region: CASSLGRNYGYTF. Written as DNA, the CDR3 is TGTGCCAGCAGCTTGGGGCGAAACTATGGCTACACCTTC.

This clonotype was seen a few times. The J gene is TRBJ1-2, the V gene TRBV27, with 7 bases aligning to TRBD1. Germline assignment: CDR1 MNHEY and CDR2 SMNVEV (reference sequence). This CDR3 has 14 residues. V shed 1 base, J shed 7 bases, and the junction held 6 bases outside the gene matches. The CDR3 DNA is TGTGCCAGCAGTTTATTCGCAGGGGGACCTGGCTACACCTTC. Its protein is CASSLFAGGPGYTF.

This sequence joins TRBV3-1 and TRBJ1-6; TRBD1 agrees at 7 bases. J gave up 8 bases and V 3 bases, and 7 bases lay outside the gene matches. The CDR3 consists of 15 residues. The germline V gene has CDR1 LGHDT and CDR2 YNNKEL (reference sequence). CDR3 DNA sequence: TGTGCCAGCAGCCAGACAGGGACCAGGGATTCACCCCTCCACTTT. Protein product: CASSQTGTRDSPLHF.

The chain combines TRBV25-1 with TRBJ1-1, with D unclear. The V end was cut by 1 base, the J end by 0 bases, with 9 bases between. Germline CDR1 and CDR2: MGHDK and SYGVNS. CDR3 size: 15 residues. The DNA of the CDR3 is TGTGCCAGCAGTGAATCCCCGGCTCTGAACACTGAAGCTTTCTTT. Its translation is CASSESPALNTEAFF.

The genes are TRBV28 and TRBJ2-1; 8 bases are a match to TRBD2. The germline V gene encodes CDR1 MDHEN and CDR2 SYDVKM. This CDR3 has 13 amino acids. The V segment lost 2 bases and the J segment 10 bases; nucleotides outside the gene matches: 4. CDR3 loop: CASSLILAGEQFF. CDR3 bases: TGTGCCAGCAGTTTAATTTTAGCGGGGGAGCAGTTCTTC.

This clonotype was observed a handful of times. This sequence joins TRBV12-3 or TRBV12-4 and TRBJ2-3; no clear D. The length of the CDR3 is 16 residues. V lost 6 bases to trimming and J lost 1 base, with 17 bases between them. The CDR3 reads CASSPPNVAGTDTQYF. DNA of the CDR3: TGTGCCAGCAGCCCTCCAAATGTCGCGGGCACAGATACGCAGTATTTT.

The rearrangement links TRBV5-1 to TRBJ1-1, with 7 positions matching TRBD1. CDR1 is SGHRS and CDR2 is YFSETQ in the germline V gene. The CDR3 contains 14 residues. V dropped 6 bases and J dropped 4; count of bases not matched to a gene: 9. The CDR3 DNA follows: TGCGCCAGCACGTATCTAGGGGGCGGCACTGAAGCTTTCTTT. Encoded protein: CASTYLGGGTEAFF.

V is TRBV7-9 and J is TRBJ1-4, with D possibly matching TRBD1 (5 bases). Trimming cost V 3 bases and J 3 bases, with 14 bases left between them. The CDR3 is made up of 16 amino acids. The germline V gene encodes CDR1 SEHNR and CDR2 FQNEAQ (reference sequence). CDR3 DNA sequence: TGTGCCAGCAGCTTCACGGGACGTAGAGCTAATGAAAAACTGTTTTTT. This sequence encodes CASSFTGRRANEKLFF.

The J gene is TRBJ1-1, the V gene TRBV28; 7 bases align to TRBD1. V gave up 0 bases and J gave up 1 base; unmatched junction bases: 14. Germline assignment: CDR1 MDHEN and CDR2 SYDVKM. The CDR3 consists of 19 residues. The CDR3 DNA follows: TGTGCCAGCAGTTTATGGCCGGGGACAGCAATAAGACAGAACACTGAAGCTTTCTTT. As protein: CASSLWPGTAIRQNTEAFF. The variable domain in full, completed from reference TRBV28 and TRBJ1-1, reads DVKVTQSSRYLVKRTGEKVFLECVQDMDHENMFWYRQDPGLGLRLIYFSYDVKMKEKGDIPEGYSVSREKKERFSLILESASTNQTSMYLCASSLWPGTAIRQNTEAFFGQGTRLTVV.

This chain links TRBV15 with TRBJ1-5, with 10 bases lining up with TRBD1. V shed 5 bases, J shed 0 bases, and the junction held 7 bases outside the gene matches. The CDR3 sequence is 17 residues long. Looked up from germline, CDR1 is LNHNV and CDR2 is YYDKDF (reference sequence). CDR3 residues: CATSPGTGVYSNQPQHF. For the CDR3, the DNA is TGTGCCACCAGCCCCGGGACAGGGGTTTATAGCAATCAGCCCCAGCATTTT.

The V gene is TRBV12-3 or TRBV12-4, the J gene TRBJ1-2, with D unclear. This CDR3 contains 16 residues. Trimming cost V 3 bases and J 0 bases, with 14 bases left between them. CDR3 in amino acids: CASSLTTLRPNYGYTF. The CDR3 bases are TGTGCCAGCAGTTTGACCACCCTTCGGCCTAACTATGGCTACACCTTC.

The CDR3 nucleotides read TGTGCCAGCAGTTTAAACAGGTTACATGGCTACACCTTC. This translates into CASSLNRLHGYTF. The chain couples TRBV12-3 or TRBV12-4 to TRBJ1-2, with D possibly matching TRBD1 (5 bases). The CDR3 has 13 amino acids. The V end was cut by 2 bases, the J end by 6 bases, with 10 bases between.

This chain connects TRBV5-5 to TRBJ2-7; a weak D match, TRBD2 (5 bases). Germline CDR1 and CDR2: SGHKS and YYEKEE (reference sequence). The CDR3 length is 14 residues. Trimming removed 3 bases at V and 3 bases at J, with 13 bases between. CDR3 sequence reads: CASSYDTDYYEQYF. CDR3 DNA: TGTGCCAGCAGCTACGATACAGACTACTACGAGCAGTACTTC.

Concerning this clonotype itself: Sequence at one end of the junction differs from germline and may be a read error. The chain links TRBV29-1 to TRBJ2-7; possible D gene TRBD2, 6 bases. Germline V gene sequence: CDR1 SQVTM, CDR2 ANQGSEA. The length of the CDR3 is 12 residues. The CDR3 DNA is TGCAGCGCGGGGGACCGAGCCTACGACCAGTACTTC. Its translation is CSAGDRAYDQYF.

For this clonotype: A junction boundary mismatches the germline segment, possibly from a read error. CDR3 bases: TGTGCCAGCAGCCTAGGGACACCCGGGAAAACTGAAGCTTTCTTT. It encodes CASSLGTPGKTEAFF. The chain links TRBV13 to TRBJ1-1, with D perhaps matching TRBD1 (6 bases). CDR1 and CDR2 from the germline V gene are PRHDT and FYEKMQ (reference sequence). This CDR3 has 15 amino acids.

V is TRBV5-1 and J is TRBJ2-1; TRBD2 matches 7 bases. Germline-derived CDR1 and CDR2 are SGHRS and YFSETQ. The trim removed 7 bases at V and 3 bases at J, leaving 10 bases unmatched. This CDR3 region has 15 residues. The CDR3 loop is CASSEASGDYNEQFF. CDR3 DNA sequence: TGCGCCAGCTCGGAGGCTAGCGGAGACTACAATGAGCAGTTCTTC.

Ten or more counts support this clonotype. The chain carries TRBV20-1 and TRBJ1-1; possibly TRBD1 for D (5 bases). The V gene's germline CDR1 is DFQATT and CDR2 SNEGSKA (reference sequence). The CDR3 consists of 15 residues. Trimming took 6 bases from V and 5 from J, leaving 22 bases between them. Here the CDR3 reads CSAREREAHGTEAFF. CDR3 nucleotides: TGCAGTGCCAGGGAACGTGAGGCGCATGGGACTGAAGCTTTCTTT.

The J gene is TRBJ2-1, the V gene TRBV2, with 10 bases aligning to TRBD1. The CDR3 spans 15 residues. Germline loops: CDR1 SNHLY, CDR2 FYNNEI. Trimming cost V 4 bases and J 7 bases; bases outside gene matches: 7. CDR3 DNA: TGTGCCAGCAGTGGTGACAGGGGGCACGGTAATGAGCAGTTCTTC. It codes for CASSGDRGHGNEQFF.

This clonotype was seen only a few times. The chain links TRBV6-5 to TRBJ1-3; D is uncertain. CDR1 and CDR2 from the germline V gene are MNHEY and SVGAGI. This CDR3 contains 15 residues. V gave up 0 bases and J gave up 0 bases, with 6 bases separating them. In DNA, the CDR3 is TGTGCCAGCAGTTACTCAGCGGACTCTGGAAACACCATATATTTT. The encoded protein is CASSYSADSGNTIYF.

A single count supports this clonotype. The gene calls are TRBV5-1 and TRBJ1-1, with TRBD1 matching 10 bases. The germline CDR1 and CDR2 sequences are SGHRS and YFSETQ. The CDR3 sequence is 14 residues long. J was trimmed by 9 bases and V by 3 bases; bases with no gene match: 8. The CDR3 sequence: CASSSVPGQGQAFF. CDR3 DNA: TGCGCCAGCAGCTCAGTCCCGGGACAGGGGCAAGCTTTCTTT. Filled out from reference TRBV5-1 and TRBJ1-1, the complete variable domain reads KAGVTQTPRYLIKTRGQQVTLSCSPISGHRSVSWYQQTPGQGLQFLFEYFSETQRNKGNFPGRFSGRQFSNSRSEMNVSTLELGDSALYLCASSSVPGQGQAFFGQGTRLTVV.

This chain joins TRBV4-3 and TRBJ2-7, with 7 bases matching TRBD1. The CDR3 is 16 amino acids. The germline gives CDR1 LGHNA, CDR2 YSLEER. Losses at the gene ends were 0 bases for V and 4 bases for J; bases not matched to a gene: 9. The CDR3 is CASSQDGQDPRYEQYF. CDR3 nucleotides: TGCGCCAGCAGCCAAGACGGACAGGATCCCCGGTACGAGCAGTACTTC.

This clonotype came up a few times. The rearrangement uses TRBV5-6 and TRBJ1-2; 7 bases are a match to TRBD1. The CDR3 length is 15 residues. CDR1 is SGHDT, CDR2 YYEEEE, per germline. The V segment lost 3 bases and the J segment 4 bases; nucleotides outside the gene matches: 9. CDR3 nucleotide sequence: TGTGCCAGCAGCTCCTCGACAGGGACCGTCTATGGCTACACCTTC. This gives the protein CASSSSTGTVYGYTF.

The J gene is TRBJ2-1, the V gene TRBV21-1; the table assigns TRBD1, which was not confirmed against the DNA. TRBV21-1 is given as a pseudogene. This CDR3 region has 16 residues. Here the CDR3 DNA reads TGTGCCAGCAGCAGCGGGGGCGGGAGCTCCTACAATGAGCAGTTCTTC. It is translated as CASSSGGGSSYNEQFF.

This clonotype occurred a few times. The chain couples TRBV9 to TRBJ2-1, with 7 positions matching TRBD1. J lost 9 bases, V lost 0 bases, and 15 bases had no gene match. Germline assignment: CDR1 SGDLS and CDR2 YYNGEE. The CDR3 length is 17 residues. CDR3 in DNA: TGTGCCAGCAGCGTAGGGAAAAAGGGGACAGAACTAACTGAGCAGTTCTTC. Translating it yields CASSVGKKGTELTEQFF.

The V and J genes are TRBV9 and TRBJ2-2, with a tentative D call TRBD2 (6 bases). V lost 4 bases and J 6 bases, leaving 10 bases between the germline ends. The CDR3 loop spans 13 amino acids. Per the germline V gene, CDR1 is SGDLS and CDR2 is YYNGEE. CDR3 protein: CASSSTSPGELFF. The CDR3 DNA follows: TGTGCCAGCAGCTCCACTAGCCCCGGGGAGCTGTTTTTT. The whole variable domain, filled in from reference TRBV9 and TRBJ2-2, reads DSGVTQTPKHLITATGQRVTLRCSPRSGDLSVYWYQQSLDQGLQFLIQYYNGEERAKGNILERFSAQQFPDLHSELNLSSLELGDSALYFCASSSTSPGELFFGEGSRLTVL.

This clonotype was observed once. This CDR3 is CASTKVQPPYEQYF. Written as DNA, the CDR3 is TGTGCCAGCACCAAAGTCCAGCCCCCCTACGAGCAGTACTTC. The rearrangement uses TRBV27 and TRBJ2-7; D ambiguous. Germline V gives CDR1 MNHEY, CDR2 SMNVEV (reference sequence). V lost 7 bases to trimming and J lost 2 bases, with 15 bases between them. The CDR3 is made up of 14 amino acids.

This clonotype was picked up a small number of times. The chain couples TRBV18 to TRBJ1-1, with D possibly being TRBD1 (5 bases). The CDR3 totals 15 residues. Germline loops: CDR1 KGHSH, CDR2 LQKENI. V was cut by 0 bases and J by 5 bases, with 13 bases left in between. The CDR3 protein is CASSPPAEGRTEAFF. The CDR3 bases are TGTGCCAGCTCACCACCGGCCGAGGGGAGAACTGAAGCTTTCTTT.

The J gene is TRBJ2-2, the V gene TRBV27; D is unclear. The V and J ends lost 9 bases and 8 bases respectively, with 10 bases between them. The length of the CDR3 is 11 residues. Germline assignment: CDR1 MNHEY and CDR2 SMNVEV (reference sequence). The CDR3 DNA is TGTGCCAGTCAACGGAGAGGGGAGCTGTTTTTT. Residues: CASQRRGELFF.

The rearrangement uses TRBV6-5 and TRBJ1-1; tentative D call: TRBD1 (6 bases). V dropped 1 base and J dropped 1 base, with 10 bases sitting between them. The CDR3 has 15 amino acids. Germline V gene sequence: CDR1 MNHEY, CDR2 SVGAGI. CDR3 loop: CASSYLPTGNTEAFF. The DNA of the CDR3 is TGTGCCAGCAGTTACTTACCGACAGGGAACACTGAAGCTTTCTTT.